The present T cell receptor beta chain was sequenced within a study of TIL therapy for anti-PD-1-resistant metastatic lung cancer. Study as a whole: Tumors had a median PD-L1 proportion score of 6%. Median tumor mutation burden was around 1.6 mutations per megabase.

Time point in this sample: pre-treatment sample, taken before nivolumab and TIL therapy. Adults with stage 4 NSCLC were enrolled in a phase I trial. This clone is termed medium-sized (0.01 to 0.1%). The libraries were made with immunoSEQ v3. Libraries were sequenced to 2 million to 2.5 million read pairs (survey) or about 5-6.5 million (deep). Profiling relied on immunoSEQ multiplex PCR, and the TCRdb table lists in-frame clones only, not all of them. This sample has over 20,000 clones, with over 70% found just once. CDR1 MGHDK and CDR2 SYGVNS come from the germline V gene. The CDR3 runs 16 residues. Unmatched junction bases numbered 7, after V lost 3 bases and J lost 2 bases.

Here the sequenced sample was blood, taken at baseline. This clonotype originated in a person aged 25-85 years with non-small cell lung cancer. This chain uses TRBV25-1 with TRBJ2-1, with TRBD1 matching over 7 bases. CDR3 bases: TGTGCCAGCAGTGATTCTCGACAGGGACCCTACAATGAGCAGTTCTTC. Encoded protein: CASSDSRQGPYNEQFF. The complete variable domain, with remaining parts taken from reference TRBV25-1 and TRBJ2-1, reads EADIYQTPRYLVIGTGKKITLECSQTMGHDKMYWYQQDPGMELHLIHYSYGVNSTEKGDLSSESTVSRIRTEHFPLTLESARPSHTSQYLCASSDSRQGPYNEQFFGPGTRLTVL.